The clone carrying this T cell receptor (beta chain) was seen at least ten times. V shed 0 bases and J 0 bases; nucleotides not matched to a gene: 1. Germline V lookup: CDR1 SEHNR, CDR2 FQNEAQ (reference sequence). There are 15 residues in the CDR3. The sample comes from a study of T cells in Graves' hyperthyroidism and ophthalmopathy. Amplified TCR beta CDR3 regions came from RNA transcripts. An initial round of RT-PCR targeting the TCR CDR3 relied on the HTBI primer set. MiXCR, applied by TCRdb to the multiplex PCR reads, yields one record per CDR3 protein. The repertoire consists of 500,000 to 650,000 distinct CDR3 sequences, with around 15% occurring once and the leading ten covering approximately 15%.

This sequence was found in a woman aged 40 to 50 with Graves' hyperthyroidism. Sequenced input: blood. The chain has TRBV7-9 and TRBJ1-1; the match to TRBD1 covers 7 bases. CDR3 loop: CASSLAGGMNTEAFF. The CDR3 DNA is TGTGCCAGCAGCTTAGCAGGGGGCATGAACACTGAAGCTTTCTTT.